This TCR beta chain appears in the sequencing data of a study of CD8 T cells in ankylosing spondylitis. The germline V gene encodes CDR1 SGDLS and CDR2 YYNGEE. The CDR3 extends over 15 amino acids. J gave up 4 bases and V 4 bases, and 9 bases lay outside the gene matches. TCRdb itself ran the 5' RACE reads through MiXCR, one entry per CDR3 protein. The table records under 15,000 distinct CDR3 sequences, under 3.5% of them present only once. Many counts were recorded for this clonotype. The source is a male donor with ankylosing spondylitis or in good health (not recorded which). The sample was blood, either unsorted or a sorted T cell fraction (not recorded which). This chain connects TRBV9 to TRBJ2-5; 8 bases fit TRBD2. CDR3: CASSSQSGGGETQYF. For the CDR3, the DNA is TGTGCCAGCAGCTCCCAGAGCGGGGGCGGAGAGACCCAGTACTTC.